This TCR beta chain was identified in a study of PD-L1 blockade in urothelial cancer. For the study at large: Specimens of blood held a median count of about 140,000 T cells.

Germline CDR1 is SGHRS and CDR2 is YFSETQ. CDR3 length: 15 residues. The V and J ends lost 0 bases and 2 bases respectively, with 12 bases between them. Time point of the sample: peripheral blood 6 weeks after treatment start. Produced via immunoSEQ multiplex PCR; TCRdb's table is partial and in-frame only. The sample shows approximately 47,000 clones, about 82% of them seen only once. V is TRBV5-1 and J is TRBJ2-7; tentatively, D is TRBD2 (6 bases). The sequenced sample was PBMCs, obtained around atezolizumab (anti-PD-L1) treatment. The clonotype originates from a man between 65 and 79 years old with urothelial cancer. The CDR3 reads CASSLAEGGTYEQYF. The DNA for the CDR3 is TGCGCCAGCAGCTTGGCGGAGGGTGGGACCTACGAGCAGTACTTC. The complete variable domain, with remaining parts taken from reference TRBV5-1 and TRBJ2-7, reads KAGVTQTPRYLIKTRGQQVTLSCSPISGHRSVSWYQQTPGQGLQFLFEYFSETQRNKGNFPGRFSGRQFSNSRSEMNVSTLELGDSALYLCASSLAEGGTYEQYFGPGTRLTVT.